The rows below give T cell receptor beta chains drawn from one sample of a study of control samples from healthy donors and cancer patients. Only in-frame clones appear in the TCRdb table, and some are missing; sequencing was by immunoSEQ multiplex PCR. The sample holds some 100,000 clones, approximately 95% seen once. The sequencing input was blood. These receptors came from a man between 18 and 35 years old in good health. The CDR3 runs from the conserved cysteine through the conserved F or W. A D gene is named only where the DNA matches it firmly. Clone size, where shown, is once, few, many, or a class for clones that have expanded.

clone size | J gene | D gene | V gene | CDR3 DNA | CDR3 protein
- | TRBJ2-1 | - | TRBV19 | TGTGCCAGTAGCCCACCGGGACCCCTCCTACATGAGCAGTTCTTC | CASSPPGPLLHEQFF
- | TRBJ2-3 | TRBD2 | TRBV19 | TGTGCCAGTAGCCAGACTAGCGGGGCGTCAGATACGCAGTATTTT | CASSQTSGASDTQYF
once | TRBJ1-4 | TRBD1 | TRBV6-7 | TGTGCCAGCAGGTGCCGGGACAGGGTCGGAGAAAAACTGTTTTTT | CASRCRDRVGEKLFF
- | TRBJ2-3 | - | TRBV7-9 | TGTGCCAGCAGCCCGGCAGCTAGCACAGATACGCAGTATTTT | CASSPAASTDTQYF
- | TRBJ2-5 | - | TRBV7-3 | TGTGCCAGCAGCTTACAGGACAATCAAGAGACCCAGTACTTC | CASSLQDNQETQYF
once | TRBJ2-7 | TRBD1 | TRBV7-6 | TGTGCCAGCAGCGAAGGGGGCTGGAACTCCTACGAGCAGTACTTC | CASSEGGWNSYEQYF
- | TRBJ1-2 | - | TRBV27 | TGTGCCAGCAGTTTTTCGGACGGGAGACATGGCTACACCTTC | CASSFSDGRHGYTF
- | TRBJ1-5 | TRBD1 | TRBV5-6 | TGTGCCAGCAGCGCCTGGGGACAGATAAATCAGCCCCAGCATTTT | CASSAWGQINQPQHF
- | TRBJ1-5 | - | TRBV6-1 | TGTGCCAGCAGTGAAGACAGATACACCAATCAGCCCCAGCATTTT | CASSEDRYTNQPQHF
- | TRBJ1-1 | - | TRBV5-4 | TGTGCCAGCAGCTATGGGACCAAGACTGAAGCTTTCTTT | CASSYGTKTEAFF
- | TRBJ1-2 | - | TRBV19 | TGTGCCAGTAGTCCGGGACTTTATAACTATGGCTACACCTTC | CASSPGLYNYGYTF
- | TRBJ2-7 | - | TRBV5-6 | TGTGCCAGCAGCGACGGAACAGGGAACCACGAGCAGTACTTC | CASSDGTGNHEQYF
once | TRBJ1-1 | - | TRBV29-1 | TGCAGCGTTCGGGGTTTGGGCACTGAAGCTTTCTTT | CSVRGLGTEAFF
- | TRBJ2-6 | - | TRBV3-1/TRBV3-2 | TGTGCCAGCAGCCAAGATCAGATGCTCTCTGGGGCCAACGTCCTGACTTTC | CASSQDQMLSGANVLTF
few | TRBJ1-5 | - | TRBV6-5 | TGTGCCAGCAGTTACAATAGCAATCAGCCCCAGCATTTT | CASSYNSNQPQHF
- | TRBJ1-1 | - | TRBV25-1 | TGTGCCAGCATTGCGGGTTCTGAAGCTTTCTTT | CASIAGSEAFF
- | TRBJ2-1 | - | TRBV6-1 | TGTGCCAGCAGGGAAGCGGACGGAAGCTCCTACAATGAGCAGTTCTTC | CASREADGSSYNEQFF
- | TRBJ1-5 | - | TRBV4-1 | TGCGCCAGCAGCCATATCGACCCCAATCAGCCCCAGCATTTT | CASSHIDPNQPQHF
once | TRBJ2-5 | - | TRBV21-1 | TGTGCCAGCAGGGAAAGGCGGGGAACAAGGGAGACCCAGTACTTC | CASRERRGTRETQYF
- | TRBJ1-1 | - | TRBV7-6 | TGTGCCAGCAGCTTGGGCAGCCAGAACACTGAAGCTTTCTTT | CASSLGSQNTEAFF
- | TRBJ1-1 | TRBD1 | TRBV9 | TGTGCCAGCAGCGGAAAGGACTGGACAGGGGGCTTGGACACTGAAGCTTTCTTT | CASSGKDWTGGLDTEAFF
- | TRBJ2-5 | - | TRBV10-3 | TGTGCCATCAGCGCGTCTGGAGGCGCGGAGACCCAGTACTTC | CAISASGGAETQYF
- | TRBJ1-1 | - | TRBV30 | TGTGCCTGGAGTGTACGCCTCACTGAAGCTTTCTTT | CAWSVRLTEAFF
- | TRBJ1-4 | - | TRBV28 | TGTGCCAGCAGTTTGGGGACTTTTAATGAAAAACTGTTTTTT | CASSLGTFNEKLFF
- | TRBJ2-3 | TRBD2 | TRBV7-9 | TGTGCCAGCAGCCCATATTCGGGGCGGGAGACAGATACGCAGTATTTT | CASSPYSGRETDTQYF
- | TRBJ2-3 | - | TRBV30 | TGTGCCTGGAGTCCCCGTGGCCAAGAATCAGATACGCAGTATTTT | CAWSPRGQESDTQYF
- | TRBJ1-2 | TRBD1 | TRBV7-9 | TGTGCCAGCAGCTTGGGACAGGGCGAAGATAGAGGCTACACCTTC | CASSLGQGEDRGYTF
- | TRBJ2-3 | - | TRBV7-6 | TGTGCCAGCAGTCCTAAGTACAGGGACACAGATACGCAGTATTTT | CASSPKYRDTDTQYF
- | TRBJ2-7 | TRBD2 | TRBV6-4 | TGTGCCAGCAGCCCAACCCTCAGCGGGGGGGAAGAGCAGTACTTC | CASSPTLSGGEEQYF
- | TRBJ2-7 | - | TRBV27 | TGTGCCAGCAGTACGAAACACCGCTCCTACGAGCAGTACTTC | CASSTKHRSYEQYF
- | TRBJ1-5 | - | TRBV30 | TGTGCCTGGAGTGTACTAGTGGACAGTCAGCCCCAGCATTTT | CAWSVLVDSQPQHF
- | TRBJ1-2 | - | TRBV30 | TGTGCCTGGGAGGTGGCAGAAGCTAACTATGGCTACACCTTC | CAWEVAEANYGYTF
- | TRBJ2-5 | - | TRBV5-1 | TGCGCCAGCAGCTCCGAGGACAGACCTACCTACCTCCAAGAGACCCAGTACTTC | CASSSEDRPTYLQETQYF